This entry concerns a single T cell receptor (beta chain). Its antigen remains unknown. The CDR3 is 14 residues long. The germline CDR1 and CDR2 sequences are SEHNR and FQNEAQ (reference sequence). The germline V and J ends were trimmed by 1 base and 6 bases, with 10 bases remaining between them. Data came from immunoSEQ multiplex PCR; TCRdb stores just in-frame clones and leaves some out. The table records over a million clones, approximately 98.5% of them present only once. This sample was included in a study of shared clonotypes between healthy human individuals. Overall study: Three CD4 naive, three CD4 memory, two CD8 naive and one CD8 memory plate were used per donor. The study's findings and limits: Apart from blood, nothing was sampled; tissue repertoires likely differ. The study found lower generation probabilities in non-shared clonotypes than in those shared by all four donors. A few donors held about 5% of naive CD4 clonotypes in common.

J is TRBJ2-4 and V is TRBV7-9; no clear D. Sequenced material: naive CD4+ T cells sorted from blood. The subset here: CD45RA+ positively selected. This TCR came from a man younger than 40 in good health. The CDR3 loop is CASSLDQHGNIQYF. CDR3 nucleotides: TGTGCCAGCAGCTTAGACCAGCATGGAAACATTCAGTACTTC.